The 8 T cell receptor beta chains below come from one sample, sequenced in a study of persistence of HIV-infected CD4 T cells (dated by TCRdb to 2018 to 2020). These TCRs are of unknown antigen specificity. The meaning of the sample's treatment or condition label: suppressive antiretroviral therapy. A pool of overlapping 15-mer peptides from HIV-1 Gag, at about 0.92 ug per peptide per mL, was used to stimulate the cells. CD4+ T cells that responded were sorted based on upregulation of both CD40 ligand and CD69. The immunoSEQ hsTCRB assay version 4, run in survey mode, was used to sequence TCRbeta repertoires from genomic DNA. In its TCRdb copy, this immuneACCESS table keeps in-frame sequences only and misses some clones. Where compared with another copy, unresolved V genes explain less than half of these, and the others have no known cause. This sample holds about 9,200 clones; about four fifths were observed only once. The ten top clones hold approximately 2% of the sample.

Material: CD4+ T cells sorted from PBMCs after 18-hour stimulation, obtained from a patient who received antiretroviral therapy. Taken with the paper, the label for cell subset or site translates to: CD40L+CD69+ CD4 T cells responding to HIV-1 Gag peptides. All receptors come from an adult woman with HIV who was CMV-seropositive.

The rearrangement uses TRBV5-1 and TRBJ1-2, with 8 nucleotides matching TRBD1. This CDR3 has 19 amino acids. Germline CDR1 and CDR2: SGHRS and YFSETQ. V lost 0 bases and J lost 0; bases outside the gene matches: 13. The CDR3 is CASSLGGAGGDLSNYGYTF. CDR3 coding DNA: TGCGCCAGCAGCTTGGGAGGGGCAGGGGGCGACCTATCTAACTATGGCTACACCTTC.

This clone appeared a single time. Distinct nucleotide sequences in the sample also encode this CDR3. The CDR3 loop is CASSLDMNTEAFF. CDR3 sequence (DNA): TGTGCCAGCAGCTTGGATATGAACACTGAAGCTTTCTTT. V and J are TRBV7-9 and TRBJ1-1; the D is unclear. V lost 3 bases and J 0 bases, leaving 5 bases between the germline ends. This CDR3 spans 13 amino acids. From germline, CDR1 is SEHNR and CDR2 FQNEAQ (reference sequence). The full variable domain, with the rest looked up from reference TRBV7-9 and TRBJ1-1, is DTGVSQNPRHKITKRGQNVTFRCDPISEHNRLYWYRQTLGQGPEFLTYFQNEAQLEKSRLLSDRFSAERPKGSFSTLEIQRTEQGDSAMYLCASSLDMNTEAFFGQGTRLTVV.

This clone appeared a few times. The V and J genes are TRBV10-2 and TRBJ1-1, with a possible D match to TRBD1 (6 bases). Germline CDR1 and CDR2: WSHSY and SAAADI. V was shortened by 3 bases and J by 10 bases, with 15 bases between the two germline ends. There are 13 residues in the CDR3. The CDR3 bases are TGCGCCAGCAGTGAACGAGGGGGATATACAGCTTTCTTT. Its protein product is CASSERGGYTAFF.

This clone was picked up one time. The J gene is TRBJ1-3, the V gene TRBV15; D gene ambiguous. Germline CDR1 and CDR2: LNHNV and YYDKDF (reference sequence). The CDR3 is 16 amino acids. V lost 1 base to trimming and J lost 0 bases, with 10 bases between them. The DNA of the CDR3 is TGTGCCACCAGCAGAGGCCAGGTTCGCTCTGGAAACACCATATATTTT. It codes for CATSRGQVRSGNTIYF.

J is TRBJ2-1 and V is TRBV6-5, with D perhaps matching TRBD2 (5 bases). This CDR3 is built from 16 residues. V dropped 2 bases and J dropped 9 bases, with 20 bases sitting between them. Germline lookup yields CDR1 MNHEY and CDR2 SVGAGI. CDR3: CASSYGLSVPNREQFF. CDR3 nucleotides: TGTGCCAGCAGTTACGGTCTTAGCGTCCCCAATCGTGAGCAGTTCTTC.

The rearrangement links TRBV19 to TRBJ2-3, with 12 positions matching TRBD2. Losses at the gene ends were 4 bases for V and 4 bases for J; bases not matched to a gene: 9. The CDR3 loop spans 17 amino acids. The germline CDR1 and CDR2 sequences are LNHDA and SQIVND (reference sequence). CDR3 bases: TGTGCCAGTAGTACACGGACTAGCGGGGCCTGGGCAGATACGCAGTATTTT. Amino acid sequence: CASSTRTSGAWADTQYF.

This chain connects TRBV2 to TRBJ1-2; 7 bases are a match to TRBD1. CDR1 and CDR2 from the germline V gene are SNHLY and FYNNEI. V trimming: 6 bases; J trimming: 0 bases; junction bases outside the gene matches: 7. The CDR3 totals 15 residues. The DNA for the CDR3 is TGTGCCAGCAGCGCCCGGGACAGAGCTAACTATGGCTACACCTTC. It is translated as CASSARDRANYGYTF.

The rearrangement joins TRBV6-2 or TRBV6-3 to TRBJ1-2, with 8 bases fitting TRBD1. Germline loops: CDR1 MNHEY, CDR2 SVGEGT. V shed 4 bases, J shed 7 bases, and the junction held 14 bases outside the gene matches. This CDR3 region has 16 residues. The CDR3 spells CASSFPPPRGLGGYTF. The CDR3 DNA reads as TGTGCCAGCAGTTTTCCCCCCCCCAGGGGGCTAGGTGGCTACACCTTC.